This T cell receptor (beta chain) originates from a study of metastatic and nonmetastatic thyroid tumors. The germline gives CDR1 SGDLS, CDR2 YYNGEE. With 0 bases clipped from V and 3 bases from J, the junction kept 13 bases outside the gene matches. The CDR3 sequence is 18 residues long. Every patient underwent thyroid surgery untreated. In the study's own analysis: The distant-metastasis classifier for papillary thyroid cancer was built from CDR3 differences across clinicopathological groups. Via MiXCR, TCRdb re-called the PCR reads. TCRdb's processing, not the study's, gives the V and J calls here. Of 30,000 or so clones in the sample, approximately 30% are singletons; the top ten hold 7.8%. As to this clone: Antigen: not known.

Study-level findings and limits: It was reportedly found that TCR beta diversity was significantly higher in malignant thyroid tumors than in benign nodules, a difference seen in both blood and tumor samples.

Sample: blood. The chain employs TRBV9 and TRBJ2-5, with 8 bases identical to TRBD2. This receptor was obtained from a female donor with papillary thyroid cancer or a benign thyroid nodule (not recorded which). Some clones in this sample may be carry-over from other donors' samples. CDR3 sequence reads: CASSVEVPLAGGKETQYF. The CDR3 DNA sequence: TGTGCCAGCAGCGTAGAAGTCCCTCTAGCGGGCGGAAAAGAGACCCAGTACTTC.